This T cell receptor beta chain was recorded in a study of brain T cells in children with intractable seizures (dated by TCRdb to about 2021). A note on the overall study: Resected brain tissue from roughly 50 pediatric epilepsy surgery cases was first screened for immune gene transcripts using a NanoString immunology panel. Among the roughly twelve selected surgery cases, pre-surgery blood was additionally sequenced for eight, leaving four cases with brain tissue only.

The immunoSEQ assay was applied to genomic DNA to generate the TCR beta chain sequences. On the authors' methods: Any CDR3 sequence that did not begin with the conserved framework cysteine at position 104 was removed by hand. Clonality was calculated as one minus the normalized Shannon's Diversity Index, with values ranging from 0 (maximal diversity) to 1 (oligoclonal). Chi-squared comparison-of-proportions tests assessed whether the same CDR3 differed in frequency between samples, such as brain versus blood. Public clonotypes were found by searching immuneACCESS, and the VDJdb browser was used to assess similarity to known antiviral clonotypes. What TCRdb holds here is the immuneACCESS table cut down to in-frame rearrangements. Part of the clones is not present; checked against another copy, under half of the missing clones reflect an unresolved V gene, and the others are unexplained. The V and J calls and clone size come from that table; D and trimming were worked out from the DNA. This sample has roughly 80,000 clones in its table, and around 90% of those were observed once. The top ten hold less than 30% of the sample.

Per the publication, the time point label means: resected brain tissue, or blood drawn just prior to surgery. The surgery cases with the highest brain T cell transcript signatures were chosen for TCR beta chain sequencing of brain tissue, and also of blood when blood was available. Before surgery, the patients had been given at least one anti-epileptic drug. The TCR-sequenced patients were children whose drug-resistant epilepsy was caused by tuberous sclerosis complex, focal cortical dysplasia, Rasmussen encephalitis or hemimegalencephaly. The blood samples were collected right before the epilepsy surgery. The Monarch genomic DNA purification kit was used to extract bulk genomic DNA from unsorted brain tissue and whole blood. Details on this clone: Its antigen is still unknown. No much larger clone is present one base from it, and per-base qualities are unavailable.

Overall study outcomes, separate from this receptor: Viral specificity was inferred only from CDR3 sequence similarity, and patients' HCMV serostatus was unknown. Because pre- and post-surgery blood were sequenced to different depths, clones absent from the pre-surgery sample may reflect undersampling.

This sequence was found in a girl between 2 and 10 years old with Rasmussen encephalitis and intractable seizures. The sequencing here drew on peripheral blood, taken at surgery.

The nucleotide sequence is TGTGCCAGCACGGGAGGGAGGGGGGCTGGTATCGGTCCATACGAGCAGTACTTC. Its protein is CASTGGRGAGIGPYEQYF. The sequence links TRBV2 to TRBJ2-7; 8 central bases correspond to TRBD2. The junction shows trimming of 7 bases on V and 4 bases on J, and the gene matches do not reach 21 bases of it. From its cysteine to its phenylalanine, the CDR3 spans 18 amino acids. The retained sequence is limited to the CDR3, 54 bases, with the frame set at the first base. The germline V gene provides CDR1 SNHLY and CDR2 FYNNEI.